These 22 T cell receptor beta chains were sequenced from one sample in a study of OX40 agonist ivuxolimab in advanced cancers. Method: immunoSEQ multiplex PCR; TCRdb's copy keeps in-frame clones and lacks some. This table has more than 60,000 clones, about 80% appearing once. This sample comprised CD4+ or CD8+ T cells sorted from blood, obtained in a trial of the OX40 agonist ivuxolimab. All receptors derive from an adult with an advanced solid tumor such as melanoma, head and neck, liver or kidney cancer.

The V gene is TRBV29-1, the J gene TRBJ2-3; TRBD2 matches at 7 bases. Germline V lookup: CDR1 SQVTM, CDR2 ANQGSEA. The CDR3 sequence is 15 residues long. V trimming: 5 bases; J trimming: 2 bases; junction bases outside the gene matches: 10. The CDR3 nucleotides are TGCAGCGTTATATTAGTGGGGGGGACCACAGATACGCAGTATTTT. This encodes CSVILVGGTTDTQYF.

V is TRBV15 and J is TRBJ2-7, with D uncertain. The V and J ends lost 3 bases and 3 bases respectively, with 12 bases between them. The CDR3 totals 14 residues. The germline gives CDR1 LNHNV, CDR2 YYDKDF (reference sequence). Written as DNA, the CDR3 is TGTGCCACCAGCAGGCAACGGACCAACTACGAGCAGTACTTC. Translated, it gives CATSRQRTNYEQYF.

The chain uses TRBV6-6 and TRBJ2-1; TRBD1 agrees at 10 bases. Per the germline V gene, CDR1 is MNHNY and CDR2 is SVGAGI (reference sequence). This CDR3 has 13 residues. Trimming removed 6 bases from V and 8 bases from J; junction bases left unmatched: 4. CDR3 sequence (DNA): TGTGCCAGCAGGAGACAGGGGGCCTATGAGCAGTTCTTC. Translation: CASRRQGAYEQFF.

The CDR3 loop is CASSTPAAISYEQYF. For the CDR3, the DNA is TGTGCCAGCAGCACCCCAGCGGCGATCTCCTACGAGCAGTACTTC. This chain connects TRBV7-2 to TRBJ2-7; possibly TRBD2 for D (5 bases). There are 15 residues in the CDR3. Germline V gene sequence: CDR1 SGHTA, CDR2 FQGNSA. The V gene lost 5 bases and the J gene lost 0 bases, with 14 bases spanning the gap.

This clone occurred a few times. Within the sample, other DNA sequences also encode this same CDR3. V is TRBV28 and J is TRBJ1-5; D not certain. CDR3 length: 12 residues. V was clipped by 8 bases and J by 1 base, with 6 bases between them. Germline V gene lookup returns CDR1 MDHEN and CDR2 SYDVKM. The CDR3 coding sequence is TGTGCCAGCTCTTGGAGCAATCAGCCCCAGCATTTT. Its protein product is CASSWSNQPQHF.

The V gene is TRBV29-1, the J gene TRBJ2-1, with D perhaps TRBD1 (5 bases). CDR1 and CDR2 (germline): SQVTM, ANQGSEA. The CDR3 contains 15 residues. V lost 5 bases and J 8 bases, leaving 22 bases between the germline ends. The CDR3 region is CSVRPLPRVNDEQFF. DNA for the CDR3: TGCAGCGTTCGGCCGCTTCCCAGGGTGAACGATGAGCAGTTCTTC.

This rearrangement joins TRBV5-6 to TRBJ2-7; D ambiguous. CDR3 length: 15 residues. Looked up from germline, CDR1 is SGHDT and CDR2 is YYEEEE. Trimming removed 4 bases from V and 2 bases from J, with 16 bases in between. The CDR3 protein is CASSNRASNPYEQYF. As DNA, the CDR3 is TGTGCCAGCAGCAACCGAGCCTCCAACCCCTACGAGCAGTACTTC.

The rearrangement links TRBV7-2 to TRBJ1-1; perhaps TRBD1 as D (5 bases). There are 15 residues in the CDR3. Germline loops: CDR1 SGHTA, CDR2 FQGNSA. V was trimmed by 5 bases and J by 6 bases, leaving 19 bases between them. The chain's CDR3 is CASSRLWALGAEAFF. DNA for the CDR3: TGTGCCAGCAGCCGCCTTTGGGCCTTAGGGGCTGAAGCTTTCTTT.

The chain recombines TRBV7-8 with TRBJ2-1; 13 bases fit TRBD2. Germline V gene data show CDR1 as SGHVS and CDR2 as FQNEAQ. The CDR3 extends over 17 amino acids. V shed 5 bases, J shed 6 bases, and the junction held 10 bases outside the gene matches. This CDR3 is CASSRARLAGGFNEQFF. CDR3 bases: TGTGCCAGCAGCAGAGCCCGACTAGCGGGGGGTTTCAATGAGCAGTTCTTC.

The chain uses TRBV19 and TRBJ2-7, with 9 nucleotides matching TRBD1. The length of the CDR3 is 15 residues. Germline CDR1 and CDR2: LNHDA and SQIVND (reference sequence). The V gene end was trimmed by 5 bases and the J gene end by 5 bases; junction bases not matched to a gene: 10. The CDR3 DNA reads as TGTGCCAGTAGTCCCAAAACCTGGACAGGGGACGAGCAGTACTTC. Protein sequence: CASSPKTWTGDEQYF.

The gene calls are TRBV25-1 and TRBJ1-6; D ambiguous. V was pared by 1 base and J by 8 bases, with 6 bases between. Germline loops: CDR1 MGHDK, CDR2 SYGVNS. CDR3 length: 13 residues. The CDR3 nucleotides are TGTGCCAGCAGTGAATTGGCAGATTCACCCCTCCACTTT. Translation: CASSELADSPLHF.

The chain employs TRBV19 and TRBJ2-7; D possibly corresponds to TRBD2 (5 bases). Per the germline V gene, CDR1 is LNHDA and CDR2 is SQIVND (reference sequence). With 3 bases removed from V and 4 bases from J, the gap between germline ends came to 7 bases. CDR3 length: 12 residues. The CDR3 protein is CASSIPGYEQYF. The CDR3 coding sequence is TGTGCCAGTAGTATCCCGGGGTACGAGCAGTACTTC.

The rearrangement uses TRBV29-1 and TRBJ1-2; 8 nucleotides line up with TRBD1. The V and J ends lost 7 bases and 8 bases, in that order; junction bases with no gene match: 9. The germline gives CDR1 SQVTM, CDR2 ANQGSEA. The CDR3 length is 12 residues. CDR3 sequence: CSAFGQGRGYTF. The CDR3 DNA sequence: TGCAGCGCCTTTGGACAGGGCCGAGGCTACACCTTC.

The gene calls are TRBV4-1 and TRBJ1-4, with a tentative D call TRBD1 (6 bases). In germline, CDR1 is MGHRA, CDR2 YSYEKL. CDR3 length: 15 residues. Trimming removed 0 bases at V and 8 bases at J, with 13 bases between. CDR3 region: CASSQEGGAREKLFF. CDR3 bases: TGCGCCAGCAGCCAAGAGGGGGGGGCGCGCGAAAAACTGTTTTTT.

The J gene is TRBJ2-1, the V gene TRBV4-1; D gene uncertain. V lost 0 bases to trimming and J lost 4 bases, with 10 bases between them. Germline values: CDR1 MGHRA, CDR2 YSYEKL. The CDR3 has 15 amino acids. The CDR3 DNA follows: TGCGCCAGCAGCCAAGACAATCAGGAGTACAATGAGCAGTTCTTC. This sequence encodes CASSQDNQEYNEQFF.

This sequence joins TRBV19 and TRBJ1-2, with TRBD1 identical over 9 bases. The CDR3 runs 14 residues. V lost 6 bases to trimming and J lost 5 bases; unmatched junction nucleotides: 7. Germline V gene sequence: CDR1 LNHDA, CDR2 SQIVND (reference sequence). The CDR3 spells CASRTTGGGYGYTF. In DNA form, the CDR3 reads TGTGCCAGTAGAACGACAGGGGGAGGATATGGCTACACCTTC. Full variable domain (remainder filled in from reference TRBV19 and TRBJ1-2): DGGITQSPKYLFRKEGQNVTLSCEQNLNHDAMYWYRQDPGQGLRLIYYSQIVNDFQKGDIAEGYSVSREKKESFPLTVTSAQKNPTAFYLCASRTTGGGYGYTFGSGTRLTVV.

The chain carries TRBV27 and TRBJ2-7; 7 nucleotides line up with TRBD2. The CDR3 loop spans 14 amino acids. CDR1 and CDR2 (germline): MNHEY, SMNVEV (reference sequence). V was clipped by 9 bases and J by 1 base; unmatched bases: 9. The CDR3 DNA sequence: TGTGCCAGGCTGCGCCTAGCGGAATCCTACGAGCAGTACTTC. Translated, it gives CARLRLAESYEQYF.

The rearrangement joins TRBV18 to TRBJ1-5, with D maybe TRBD1 (5 bases). CDR3 size: 18 residues. Deletions cut 3 bases from V and 2 bases from J, with 20 bases between. Germline values: CDR1 KGHSH, CDR2 LQKENI. CDR3 protein: CASSPPSRGGIGNQPQHF. The CDR3 DNA reads as TGTGCCAGCTCACCCCCATCGCGGGGGGGAATCGGCAATCAGCCCCAGCATTTT.

The rearrangement joins TRBV19 to TRBJ1-4; TRBD1 might be the D (6 bases). This CDR3 has 15 amino acids. Trimming removed 5 bases from V and 8 bases from J, with 18 bases in between. Germline V gene sequence: CDR1 LNHDA, CDR2 SQIVND (reference sequence). The CDR3 protein is CASSPRTDRPEKLFF. The CDR3 DNA reads as TGTGCCAGTAGTCCCCGGACAGACCGGCCCGAAAAACTGTTTTTT. Full variable domain (remainder filled in from reference TRBV19 and TRBJ1-4): DGGITQSPKYLFRKEGQNVTLSCEQNLNHDAMYWYRQDPGQGLRLIYYSQIVNDFQKGDIAEGYSVSREKKESFPLTVTSAQKNPTAFYLCASSPRTDRPEKLFFGSGTQLSVL.

The CDR3 region is CATSRDWRLIYEQYF. CDR3 sequence (DNA): TGTGCCACCAGCAGAGATTGGCGGCTAATTTACGAGCAGTACTTC. This chain uses TRBV15 with TRBJ2-5; no clear D. The better agreement between TRBJ2-7 and the DNA end casts doubt on the J call. Germline CDR1 LNHNV, CDR2 YYDKDF (reference sequence). CDR3 length: 15 residues.

This clone showed up just a few times. The V and J genes are TRBV15 and TRBJ1-2; D call uncertain. The CDR3 spans 14 residues. The V end was cut by 4 bases, the J end by 8 bases, with 17 bases between. Germline V gives CDR1 LNHNV, CDR2 YYDKDF (reference sequence). CDR3 nucleotide sequence: TGTGCCACCAGCACGTACCCAGGATCCCGCGGCTACACCTTC. Protein product: CATSTYPGSRGYTF.

The genes are TRBV19 and TRBJ2-3, with 8 bases fitting TRBD2. The junction had 12 bases not matched to a gene; V was cut back by 10 bases and J by 6 bases. The CDR3 totals 14 residues. The germline CDR1 and CDR2 sequences are LNHDA and SQIVND (reference sequence). The DNA for the CDR3 is TGTGCCACCTCGGAGAGCGGGGGTGCCGATACGCAGTATTTT. Translating gives CATSESGGADTQYF.